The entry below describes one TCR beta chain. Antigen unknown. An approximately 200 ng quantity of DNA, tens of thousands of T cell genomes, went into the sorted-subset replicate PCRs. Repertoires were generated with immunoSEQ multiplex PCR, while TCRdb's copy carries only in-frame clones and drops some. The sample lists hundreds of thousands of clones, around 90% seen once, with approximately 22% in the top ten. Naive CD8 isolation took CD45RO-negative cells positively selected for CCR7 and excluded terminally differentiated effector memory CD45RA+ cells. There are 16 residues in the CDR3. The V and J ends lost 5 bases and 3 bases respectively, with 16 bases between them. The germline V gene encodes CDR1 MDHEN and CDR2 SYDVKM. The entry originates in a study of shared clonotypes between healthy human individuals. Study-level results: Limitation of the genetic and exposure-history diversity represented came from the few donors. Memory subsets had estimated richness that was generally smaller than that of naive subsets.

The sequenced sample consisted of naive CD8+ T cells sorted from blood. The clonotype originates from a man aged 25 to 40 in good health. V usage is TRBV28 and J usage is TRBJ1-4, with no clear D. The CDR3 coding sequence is TGTGCCAGCAGTACTCGGCACAGAACGGCTAATGAAAAACTGTTTTTT. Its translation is CASSTRHRTANEKLFF.